What follows is one T cell receptor (beta chain) and its context. This CDR3 has 12 residues. Germline values: CDR1 MNHEY, CDR2 SMNVEV (reference sequence). Trimming took 2 bases from V and 3 from J, leaving 5 bases between them. The data were obtained in a study of blood T cell repertoires in COVID-19. Overall study context: COVID-19 samples collected from the United States, Italy and Spain covered acute and convalescent phases. The cDNA or gDNA used as material had been derived from T cells, B-cell-depleted T cells, or PBMCs.

Original processing notes: Amplification of reference gene primers provided the estimated nucleated cell counts. Some clones are missing from TCRdb's copy, which holds only in-frame ones; the method was immunoSEQ multiplex PCR. That table gives V, J and clone size, and the DNA gave D and trimming. The sample consists of about 88,000 clones, around nine tenths of them appearing once. V and J are TRBV27 and TRBJ2-7; D is undetermined. Sequenced: peripheral blood. This TCR was sampled from a woman aged 80 or over with acute or convalescent COVID-19. This CDR3 reads CASSLAGYEQYF. The DNA of the CDR3 is TGTGCCAGCAGTTTAGCAGGCTACGAGCAGTACTTC.